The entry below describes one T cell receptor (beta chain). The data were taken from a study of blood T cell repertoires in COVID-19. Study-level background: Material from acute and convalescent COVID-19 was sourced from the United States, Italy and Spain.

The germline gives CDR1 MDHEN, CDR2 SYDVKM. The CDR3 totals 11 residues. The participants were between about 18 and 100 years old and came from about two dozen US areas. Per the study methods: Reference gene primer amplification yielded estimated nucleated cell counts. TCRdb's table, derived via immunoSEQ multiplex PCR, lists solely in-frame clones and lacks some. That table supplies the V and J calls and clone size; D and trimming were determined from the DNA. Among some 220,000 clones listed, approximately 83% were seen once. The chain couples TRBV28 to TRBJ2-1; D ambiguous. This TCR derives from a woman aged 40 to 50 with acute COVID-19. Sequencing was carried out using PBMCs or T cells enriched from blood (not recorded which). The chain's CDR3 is CDGIRYNEQFF. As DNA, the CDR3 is TGTGATGGTATCAGATACAATGAGCAGTTCTTC.